A single sample gave rise to the 23 T cell receptor beta chains below, sequenced in a study of T cell responses to AZD1222 COVID-19 vaccine. Measured with immunoSEQ multiplex PCR; TCRdb has only the in-frame clones, and not every one. The sample lists about 160,000 clones, roughly 94% occurring once. This specimen was peripheral blood, taken on day 0 of MenACWY control vaccination. Receptors were obtained from an adult in good health.

The rearrangement uses TRBV5-6 and TRBJ2-1; 9 positions match TRBD2. The CDR3 runs 16 residues. Per the germline V gene, CDR1 is SGHDT and CDR2 is YYEEEE. V dropped 2 bases and J dropped 5; count of bases not matched to a gene: 8. This chain's CDR3 is CASSLTPASGNNEQFF. The DNA for the CDR3 is TGTGCCAGCAGCTTAACCCCGGCTAGCGGGAACAATGAGCAGTTCTTC.

This rearrangement joins TRBV7-2 to TRBJ2-5; perhaps D is TRBD1 or TRBD2 (5 bases each). This CDR3 spans 13 amino acids. Deletions cut 5 bases from V and 3 bases from J, with 10 bases between. CDR1 is SGHTA, CDR2 FQGNSA, per germline. The CDR3 DNA follows: TGTGCCAGCAGCCTGGGACCAGAAGAGACCCAGTACTTC. This sequence encodes CASSLGPEETQYF.

The V and J genes are TRBV28 and TRBJ2-7; D is perhaps TRBD1 (5 bases). From germline, CDR1 is MDHEN and CDR2 SYDVKM. This CDR3 comprises 14 residues. The germline V and J ends were trimmed by 1 base and 3 bases, with 10 bases remaining between them. The chain's CDR3 is CASSLFGHGYEQYF. The CDR3 DNA reads as TGTGCCAGCAGTTTATTCGGACACGGCTACGAGCAGTACTTC.

The genes are TRBV30 and TRBJ1-1; no definite D call. The CDR3 has 12 residues. V lost 0 bases, J lost 3 bases, and 5 bases lay in between. The V gene's germline CDR1 is GTSNPN and CDR2 SVGIG (reference sequence). CDR3 in DNA: TGTGCCTGGAGTGTTCCCGACACTGAAGCTTTCTTT. Its translation is CAWSVPDTEAFF.

The chain has TRBV10-3 and TRBJ2-3, with TRBD2 matching over 8 bases. Germline loops: CDR1 ENHRY, CDR2 SYGVKD. V was clipped by 4 bases and J by 2 bases; unmatched bases: 2. The length of the CDR3 is 14 residues. Here the CDR3 reads CAISAGLVTDTQYF. DNA for the CDR3: TGTGCCATCAGTGCGGGACTAGTCACAGATACGCAGTATTTT.

The J gene is TRBJ1-6, the V gene TRBV14; D perhaps matches TRBD1 (5 bases). The germline V and J ends were trimmed by 5 bases and 9 bases, with 14 bases remaining between them. Germline-derived CDR1 and CDR2 are SGHDN and FVKESK. The CDR3 runs 14 residues. The CDR3: CASSFNSGSSPLHF. In DNA form, the CDR3 reads TGTGCCAGCAGCTTCAATTCAGGGAGTTCACCCCTCCACTTT.

This clone was seen a handful of times. The V gene is TRBV5-4, the J gene TRBJ2-1, with D unresolved. In germline, CDR1 is SGHNT, CDR2 YYREEE (reference sequence). This CDR3 is 15 amino acids long. With 0 bases removed from V and 0 bases from J, the gap between germline ends came to 7 bases. The CDR3 protein is CASSLALSSYNEQFF. The CDR3 DNA sequence: TGTGCCAGCAGCTTGGCTCTTAGCTCCTACAATGAGCAGTTCTTC. The complete variable domain, with remaining parts taken from reference TRBV5-4 and TRBJ2-1, reads ETGVTQSPTHLIKTRGQQVTLRCSSQSGHNTVSWYQQALGQGPQFIFQYYREEENGRGNFPPRFSGLQFPNYSSELNVNALELDDSALYLCASSLALSSYNEQFFGPGTRLTVL.

This chain links TRBV28 with TRBJ2-3; tentatively, D is TRBD1 (6 bases). From germline, CDR1 is MDHEN and CDR2 SYDVKM. CDR3 size: 17 residues. With 6 bases removed from V and 1 base from J, the gap between germline ends came to 20 bases. CDR3 sequence reads: CASSQLRTALRTDTQYF. The DNA for the CDR3 is TGTGCCAGCAGCCAACTCCGGACAGCCTTACGCACAGATACGCAGTATTTT.

This chain links TRBV7-8 with TRBJ2-1; TRBD1 or TRBD2 may be the D gene (5 bases each). V was pared by 5 bases and J by 0 bases, with 17 bases between. CDR3 length: 17 residues. Germline V gene data show CDR1 as SGHVS and CDR2 as FQNEAQ. Here the CDR3 DNA reads TGTGCCAGCAGCCCGAGGGGTCGCGGGTTCTCCTACAATGAGCAGTTCTTC. Translated, it gives CASSPRGRGFSYNEQFF.

This clone was counted a single time. This chain connects TRBV7-2 to TRBJ2-7; the D is unclear. Looked up from germline, CDR1 is SGHTA and CDR2 is FQGNSA. The CDR3 consists of 13 residues. V was trimmed by 5 bases and J by 2 bases, leaving 10 bases between them. CDR3 nucleotides: TGTGCCAGCAGCCTCGCTCCGACCTACGAGCAGTACTTC. Translated: CASSLAPTYEQYF.

This clone was seen just once. The chain joins TRBV5-1 to TRBJ1-3, with D possibly being TRBD1 (5 bases). Germline CDR1 reads SGHRS; CDR2 reads YFSETQ. This CDR3 region has 17 residues. Trimming took 0 bases from V and 0 from J, leaving 13 bases between them. CDR3 in amino acids: CASSLVQGSNSGNTIYF. CDR3 bases: TGCGCCAGCAGCTTGGTGCAGGGCTCTAACTCTGGAAACACCATATATTTT.

J is TRBJ2-5 and V is TRBV28, with TRBD2 matching over 12 bases. Germline V CDR1 and CDR2: MDHEN, SYDVKM. Unmatched junction bases numbered 3, after V lost 7 bases and J lost 3 bases. There are 14 residues in the CDR3. The CDR3, as DNA: TGTGCCAGCATGCCTAGCGGGAGGGAAGAGACCCAGTACTTC. This codes for CASMPSGREETQYF.

This clone is a singleton in its sample. The gene calls are TRBV6-1 and TRBJ2-1; unclear D gene. The length of the CDR3 is 11 residues. CDR1 and CDR2 (germline): MNHNS, SASEGT. Trimming removed 5 bases at V and 8 bases at J, with 7 bases between. The CDR3 here is CASSRTDEQFF. DNA for the CDR3: TGTGCCAGCAGTAGGACCGATGAGCAGTTCTTC.

This chain uses TRBV6-5 with TRBJ2-1, with TRBD2 matching over 11 bases. Germline-derived CDR1 and CDR2 are MNHEY and SVGAGI. Germline trimming cut 4 bases from V and 2 bases from J; bases unmatched to any gene: 1. The CDR3 contains 15 residues. CDR3 DNA sequence: TGTGCCAGCAGTTTACTAGCGGGAGCCTACAATGAGCAGTTCTTC. Residues: CASSLLAGAYNEQFF.

V is TRBV30 and J is TRBJ1-4, with no clear D. The CDR3 has 12 amino acids. CDR1 and CDR2 (germline): GTSNPN, SVGIG (reference sequence). The V end lost 0 bases, the J end lost 6 bases, and 5 bases lay between the germline ends. The CDR3 nucleotides read TGTGCCTGGAGTGTACTGGATGAAAAACTGTTTTTT. Protein: CAWSVLDEKLFF.

Only one count was recorded for this clone. The V and J genes are TRBV4-3 and TRBJ2-1; 9 bases align to TRBD2. Per germline, CDR1 LGHNA and CDR2 YSLEER. CDR3 length: 20 amino acids. V shed 0 bases, J shed 0 bases, and the junction held 12 bases outside the gene matches. The CDR3 nucleotides read TGCGCCAGCAGCCAAGATCTTCTAGCGGGAACCCAGAGCTCCTACAATGAGCAGTTCTTC. Amino acids: CASSQDLLAGTQSSYNEQFF.

This clone appeared a single time. The CDR3 nucleotides read TGTGCCAGCAGTCCACTCGGGGGTGTTGAGCAGTTCTTC. It encodes CASSPLGGVEQFF. The J gene is TRBJ2-1, the V gene TRBV6-5, with D perhaps TRBD2 (6 bases). Germline V CDR1 and CDR2: MNHEY, SVGAGI. The length of the CDR3 is 13 residues. V was shortened by 5 bases and J by 9 bases, with 14 bases between the two germline ends.

The chain is built from TRBV5-1 and TRBJ2-5; TRBD1 might be the D (6 bases). CDR3 size: 15 residues. Germline V gives CDR1 SGHRS, CDR2 YFSETQ. V lost 2 bases, J lost 5 bases, and 16 bases lay in between. The CDR3 coding sequence is TGCGCCAGCAGCTTCTCCGGGACAACTGTGGAGACCCAGTACTTC. Protein product: CASSFSGTTVETQYF.

The J gene is TRBJ1-5, the V gene TRBV7-8; D might be TRBD1 (6 bases). Germline V gives CDR1 SGHVS, CDR2 FQNEAQ. CDR3 length: 15 amino acids. Trimming removed 4 bases at V and 0 bases at J, with 10 bases between. The CDR3 loop reads CASSSDSLSNQPQHF. The CDR3 DNA is TGTGCCAGCAGCTCGGACAGCCTTAGCAATCAGCCCCAGCATTTT. The full variable domain, with the rest looked up from reference TRBV7-8 and TRBJ1-5, is GAGVSQSPRYKVAKRGQDVALRCDPISGHVSLFWYQQALGQGPEFLTYFQNEAQLDKSGLPSDRFFAERPEGSVSTLKIQRTQQEDSAVYLCASSSDSLSNQPQHFGDGTRLSIL.

The chain recombines TRBV27 with TRBJ1-6; perhaps TRBD1 as D (5 bases). Trimming took 3 bases from V and 1 from J, leaving 10 bases between them. Germline V gene lookup returns CDR1 MNHEY and CDR2 SMNVEV (reference sequence). The CDR3 sequence is 16 residues long. The CDR3 DNA reads TGTGCCAGCAGTTTTAGCGGGGGGTCCTATAATTCACCCCTCCACTTT. Amino acids: CASSFSGGSYNSPLHF.

V and J are TRBV20-1 and TRBJ1-1; D not certain. Germline V gene lookup returns CDR1 DFQATT and CDR2 SNEGSKA (reference sequence). There are 11 residues in the CDR3. The V end lost 4 bases, the J end lost 6 bases, and 9 bases lay between the germline ends. CDR3 coding DNA: TGCAGTGCTATCCGGGCATCTGAAGCTTTCTTT. Translated, it gives CSAIRASEAFF.

This rearrangement joins TRBV5-1 to TRBJ2-1, with 9 bases matching TRBD1. The germline gives CDR1 SGHRS, CDR2 YFSETQ. This CDR3 comprises 15 residues. The V and J ends lost 4 bases and 3 bases, in that order; junction bases with no gene match: 5. CDR3 loop: CASSLEGQGYNEQFF. CDR3 sequence (DNA): TGCGCCAGCAGCCTGGAGGGACAGGGCTACAATGAGCAGTTCTTC.

The V and J genes are TRBV7-3 and TRBJ2-7, with D tentatively TRBD1 (5 bases). V was trimmed by 2 bases and J by 5 bases, leaving 13 bases between them. The V gene's germline CDR1 is SGHTA and CDR2 FQGTGA. The CDR3 covers 14 residues. The CDR3 reads CASSLYQGGHEQYF. Here the CDR3 DNA reads TGTGCCAGCAGCTTATACCAGGGCGGCCACGAGCAGTACTTC.